The 26 T cell receptor beta chains below were found in one sample sequenced in a study of OX40 agonist ivuxolimab in advanced cancers. Method: immunoSEQ multiplex PCR; TCRdb's copy keeps in-frame clones and lacks some. This sample has 40,000 or so clones, with approximately 80% found just once. The material was CD4+ or CD8+ T cells sorted from blood, obtained in a trial of the OX40 agonist ivuxolimab. All receptors derive from an adult with an advanced solid tumor such as melanoma, head and neck, liver or kidney cancer.

The rearrangement uses TRBV5-1 and TRBJ2-2; 7 bases are shared with TRBD1. Unmatched junction bases numbered 4, after V lost 4 bases and J lost 4 bases. CDR3 length: 14 residues. Germline-derived CDR1 and CDR2 are SGHRS and YFSETQ. In DNA form, the CDR3 reads TGCGCCAGCAGCCCTACAGGGGCCACCGGGGAGCTGTTTTTT. This sequence encodes CASSPTGATGELFF.

This clone was picked up a small number of times. The chain carries TRBV2 and TRBJ1-2, with a weak D call TRBD1 (6 bases). CDR3 length equals 11 residues. The V and J ends lost 11 bases and 14 bases respectively, with 21 bases between them. The V gene's germline CDR1 is SNHLY and CDR2 FYNNEI. CDR3 amino acids: CAGGSSWGLTF. Written as DNA, the CDR3 is TGTGCCGGCGGGTCGTCCTGGGGGCTAACCTTC.

The chain carries TRBV19 and TRBJ2-2, with D uncertain. The CDR3 sequence is 14 residues long. V lost 4 bases and J lost 5, with 11 bases in between. CDR1 LNHDA and CDR2 SQIVND come from the germline V gene (reference sequence). The CDR3, as DNA: TGTGCCAGTAGTAACCAAATCCCGACCGGGGAGCTGTTTTTT. Its translation is CASSNQIPTGELFF.

The chain uses TRBV2 and TRBJ1-5, with 7 bases that match TRBD1. The germline V gene encodes CDR1 SNHLY and CDR2 FYNNEI. J was trimmed by 6 bases and V by 3 bases; bases with no gene match: 5. The CDR3 length is 14 residues. The CDR3 nucleotides read TGTGCCAGCAGTGACGACAGGGTAAGTCAGCCCCAGCATTTT. This codes for CASSDDRVSQPQHF.

V and J are TRBV5-1 and TRBJ2-5; D remains ambiguous. CDR1 and CDR2 from the germline V gene are SGHRS and YFSETQ. The V gene lost 4 bases and the J gene lost 2 bases, with 12 bases spanning the gap. The CDR3 contains 14 residues. Here the CDR3 reads CASSPIWGQETQYF. The DNA for the CDR3 is TGCGCCAGCAGCCCAATATGGGGACAAGAGACCCAGTACTTC.

The CDR3 is CASSLGGFPPANYGYTF. The CDR3 DNA reads as TGCGCCAGCAGCTTGGGAGGGTTCCCCCCAGCTAACTATGGCTACACCTTC. V gene TRBV5-1 combines with J gene TRBJ1-2; D gene uncertain. V lost 0 bases and J 0 bases, leaving 15 bases between the germline ends. Germline V gene sequence: CDR1 SGHRS, CDR2 YFSETQ. The CDR3 loop spans 17 amino acids.

The genes are TRBV4-2 and TRBJ2-5; TRBD1 is a possible D gene (5 bases). Trimming removed 0 bases at V and 2 bases at J, with 13 bases between. This CDR3 spans 16 amino acids. CDR1 is LGHNA, CDR2 YNFKEQ, per germline. Here the CDR3 reads CASSQDYGRTQETQYF. Here the CDR3 DNA reads TGTGCCAGCAGCCAAGATTATGGACGGACACAAGAGACCCAGTACTTC.

The chain links TRBV18 to TRBJ1-1, with D possibly matching TRBD1 (5 bases). Germline values: CDR1 KGHSH, CDR2 LQKENI. The CDR3 spans 13 residues. The V gene lost 3 bases and the J gene lost 6 bases, with 11 bases spanning the gap. The CDR3 region is CASSPTTGPEAFF. For the CDR3, the DNA is TGTGCCAGCTCACCGACAACGGGGCCTGAAGCTTTCTTT.

The genes are TRBV5-1 and TRBJ2-1, with a possible D match to TRBD1 (5 bases). There are 16 residues in the CDR3. In germline, CDR1 is SGHRS, CDR2 YFSETQ. Trimming left V 0 bases short and J 1 base short, with 11 bases between. CDR3 nucleotide sequence: TGCGCCAGCAGCTTGGATCGCAGGGTTTCCTACAATGAGCAGTTCTTC. This sequence encodes CASSLDRRVSYNEQFF.

V usage is TRBV28 and J usage is TRBJ2-3, with no clear D. Germline V gene data show CDR1 as MDHEN and CDR2 as SYDVKM. Trimming left V 6 bases short and J 0 bases short, with 4 bases between. The CDR3 is made up of 12 amino acids. The DNA for the CDR3 is TGTGCCAGCAGGAGAAGCACAGATACGCAGTATTTT. This codes for CASRRSTDTQYF.

The chain links TRBV2 to TRBJ1-2; D is unclear. Trimming shortened V by 1 base and J by 0 bases, and 12 bases separated the two germline ends. Per the germline V gene, CDR1 is SNHLY and CDR2 is FYNNEI. The CDR3 sequence is 16 residues long. The CDR3 is CASSEEKGSANYGYTF. Written as DNA, the CDR3 is TGTGCCAGCAGTGAAGAAAAGGGTTCAGCTAACTATGGCTACACCTTC.

The chain recombines TRBV10-1 with TRBJ2-1; the D gene is possibly TRBD2 (6 bases). The length of the CDR3 is 16 residues. V was clipped by 5 bases and J by 7 bases, with 21 bases between them. The V gene's germline CDR1 is WNHNN and CDR2 SYGVQD (reference sequence). The CDR3 coding sequence is TGCGCCAGCAGTCCCCAGGGACGGGGAGGTCGGAATGAGCAGTTCTTC. Translation: CASSPQGRGGRNEQFF.

The gene calls are TRBV27 and TRBJ2-5, with TRBD2 identical over 7 bases. Germline trimming cut 6 bases from V and 4 bases from J; bases unmatched to any gene: 11. The CDR3 consists of 15 residues. CDR1 and CDR2 (germline): MNHEY, SMNVEV (reference sequence). The CDR3 protein is CASRPTSVGGETQYF. CDR3 DNA: TGTGCCAGCAGGCCCACTAGCGTGGGGGGAGAGACCCAGTACTTC.

J is TRBJ2-3 and V is TRBV5-1; 8 bases are a match to TRBD2. Germline CDR1 reads SGHRS; CDR2 reads YFSETQ. After removal of 0 bases from V and 4 bases from J, the junction contained 7 bases not matched to a gene. The CDR3 extends over 16 amino acids. The CDR3 loop is CASSLAATSVADTQYF. The CDR3 coding sequence is TGCGCCAGCAGCTTGGCCGCGACTAGCGTGGCAGATACGCAGTATTTT.

This chain connects TRBV5-6 to TRBJ2-4; D is uncertain. Germline values: CDR1 SGHDT, CDR2 YYEEEE. There are 14 residues in the CDR3. Trimming stripped 4 bases from V and 1 base from J, with 9 bases between. The CDR3 bases are TGTGCCAGCAGCCTCTATGCGGCCAAAAACATTCAGTACTTC. Amino acid sequence: CASSLYAAKNIQYF. The variable domain in full, completed from reference TRBV5-6 and TRBJ2-4, reads DAGVTQSPTHLIKTRGQQVTLRCSPKSGHDTVSWYQQALGQGPQFIFQYYEEEERQRGNFPDRFSGHQFPNYSSELNVNALLLGDSALYLCASSLYAAKNIQYFGAGTRLSVL.

The rearrangement uses TRBV6-1 and TRBJ1-1, with unresolved D. V was clipped by 3 bases and J by 6 bases, with 11 bases between them. The CDR3 has 13 amino acids. From germline, CDR1 is MNHNS and CDR2 SASEGT. The CDR3 DNA follows: TGTGCCAGCAGTGAGGGAGTTGGCCCTGAAGCTTTCTTT. This sequence encodes CASSEGVGPEAFF.

This chain connects TRBV15 to TRBJ2-7; no firm D call. The germline CDR1 and CDR2 sequences are LNHNV and YYDKDF (reference sequence). V lost 0 bases and J lost 4, with 7 bases in between. The CDR3 loop spans 13 amino acids. This CDR3 reads CATSREQLYEQYF. The CDR3, as DNA: TGTGCCACCAGCAGAGAACAGTTATACGAGCAGTACTTC.

This chain joins TRBV19 and TRBJ1-2; the D gene is possibly TRBD1 (5 bases). The CDR3 sequence is 14 residues long. CDR1 and CDR2 (germline): LNHDA, SQIVND (reference sequence). Trimming shortened V by 4 bases and J by 7 bases, and 16 bases separated the two germline ends. The CDR3 sequence is CASSKKDRVSGYTF. CDR3 nucleotides: TGTGCCAGTAGTAAGAAAGACAGAGTGAGTGGCTACACCTTC.

The V gene is TRBV6-5, the J gene TRBJ1-1, with D possibly TRBD1 on 6 matching bases. Germline V gene data show CDR1 as MNHEY and CDR2 as SVGAGI. This CDR3 has 15 amino acids. Trimming left V 10 bases short and J 6 bases short, with 24 bases between. CDR3 sequence: CATGELGGGNPEAFF. The CDR3 coding sequence is TGTGCCACAGGTGAACTAGGGGGGGGAAACCCTGAAGCTTTCTTT.

This chain uses TRBV19 with TRBJ2-2; D not resolved. Looked up from germline, CDR1 is LNHDA and CDR2 is SQIVND (reference sequence). This CDR3 has 13 residues. V gave up 2 bases and J gave up 4 bases, with 5 bases separating them. The CDR3 DNA sequence: TGTGCCAGTAGTATAACCCCCACCGGGGAGCTGTTTTTT. This encodes CASSITPTGELFF.

The chain carries TRBV28 and TRBJ2-7; D remains ambiguous. Germline-derived CDR1 and CDR2 are MDHEN and SYDVKM. Between the trimmed V and J ends, which lost 5 bases and 0 bases, there was a span of 8 bases. CDR3 size: 13 residues. CDR3 in DNA: TGTGCCAGCAGTCAGGCCCCCTCCTACGAGCAGTACTTC. It is translated as CASSQAPSYEQYF.

The rearrangement uses TRBV28 and TRBJ1-6, with D unresolved. CDR1 and CDR2 from the germline V gene are MDHEN and SYDVKM. The CDR3 runs 14 residues. Trimming removed 6 bases from V and 3 bases from J, with 9 bases in between. As DNA, the CDR3 is TGTGCCAGCAGAAGGCCGGACTATAATTCACCCCTCCACTTT. It codes for CASRRPDYNSPLHF.

The chain joins TRBV6-5 to TRBJ2-7; 10 bases map to TRBD2. Germline V gene data show CDR1 as MNHEY and CDR2 as SVGAGI. CDR3 length equals 14 residues. After removal of 5 bases from V and 7 bases from J, the junction contained 8 bases not matched to a gene. The CDR3 DNA is TGTGCCAGCAGTCCCAGCGGGGGGGGGAGGGAGCAGTACTTC. It specifies CASSPSGGGREQYF.

The V and J genes are TRBV19 and TRBJ1-4; 7 bases agree with TRBD1. The CDR3 consists of 13 residues. The trim removed 4 bases at V and 10 bases at J, leaving 6 bases unmatched. Germline-derived CDR1 and CDR2 are LNHDA and SQIVND (reference sequence). The CDR3 is CASSTGTAGKLFF. The CDR3 coding sequence is TGTGCCAGTAGTACCGGGACAGCCGGAAAACTGTTTTTT. Based on the CDR3 plus reference TRBV19 and TRBJ1-4, the full variable domain is DGGITQSPKYLFRKEGQNVTLSCEQNLNHDAMYWYRQDPGQGLRLIYYSQIVNDFQKGDIAEGYSVSREKKESFPLTVTSAQKNPTAFYLCASSTGTAGKLFFGSGTQLSVL.

The chain recombines TRBV18 with TRBJ2-2; perhaps TRBD1 as D (6 bases). Per germline, CDR1 KGHSH and CDR2 LQKENI. CDR3 size: 14 residues. The V and J ends lost 3 bases and 1 base respectively, with 6 bases between them. CDR3 residues: CASSPTGNTGELFF. In DNA, the CDR3 is TGTGCCAGCTCACCGACAGGGAACACCGGGGAGCTGTTTTTT.

The J gene is TRBJ1-2, the V gene TRBV28; tentatively, D is TRBD1 (6 bases). The CDR3 sequence is 16 residues long. V lost 5 bases, J lost 6 bases, and 22 bases lay in between. The germline V gene has CDR1 MDHEN and CDR2 SYDVKM. CDR3 DNA sequence: TGTGCCAGCAGTGGACCCTTACGGGGGCGCTTAGATGGCTACACCTTC. Protein product: CASSGPLRGRLDGYTF.